The 26 T cell receptor beta chains below come from one sample, sequenced in a study of control samples from healthy donors and cancer patients. Sequenced by immunoSEQ multiplex PCR; TCRdb stores in-frame clones only, minus some. Altogether over 100,000 clones are present, more than 80% being singletons, with the ten largest covering about 2.5%. Sequenced sample: blood. These receptor sequences come from a middle-aged man in good health.

This sequence joins TRBV10-1 and TRBJ2-3, with 8 bases aligning to TRBD2. The CDR3 spans 17 residues. V lost 5 bases to trimming and J lost 4 bases; unmatched junction nucleotides: 14. Per the germline V gene, CDR1 is WNHNN and CDR2 is SYGVQD (reference sequence). CDR3 in DNA: TGCGCCAGCAGTCCCTCGCGGGGGGCAGGGGTGGCAGATACGCAGTATTTT. Amino acids: CASSPSRGAGVADTQYF.

This clone was seen a single time. The rearrangement uses TRBV5-5 and TRBJ1-3; 9 bases are a match to TRBD1. Per germline, CDR1 SGHKS and CDR2 YYEKEE (reference sequence). V shed 3 bases, J shed 4 bases, and the junction held 2 bases outside the gene matches. The CDR3 runs 14 residues. This CDR3 reads CASSWTGEGNTIYF. In nucleotides, the CDR3 is TGTGCCAGCAGCTGGACAGGGGAAGGAAACACCATATATTTT.

The V call is TRBV18, the J call TRBJ2-5, with 7 positions matching TRBD1. V shed 6 bases and J 2 bases; nucleotides not matched to a gene: 3. This CDR3 has 13 amino acids. Germline CDR1 is KGHSH and CDR2 is LQKENI. The CDR3 region has the DNA TGTGCCAGCTCGCCGACAGGGCAAGAGACCCAGTACTTC. It yields the protein CASSPTGQETQYF.

V gene TRBV3-1 (or the pseudogene TRBV3-2) combines with J gene TRBJ2-5; D may be TRBD1 or TRBD2 (5 bases each). Germline V lookup: CDR1 LGHDT, CDR2 YNNKEL (reference sequence). V was shortened by 0 bases and J by 4 bases, with 12 bases between the two germline ends. CDR3 size: 15 residues. CDR3 nucleotides: TGTGCCAGCAGCCAAGACGGACAAGGACTAGAGACCCAGTACTTC. This codes for CASSQDGQGLETQYF.

The rearrangement uses TRBV19 and TRBJ1-2; D perhaps matches TRBD1 (6 bases). Germline CDR1 and CDR2: LNHDA and SQIVND (reference sequence). V dropped 6 bases and J dropped 4 bases, with 12 bases sitting between them. The CDR3 is 13 amino acids. The CDR3 nucleotides are TGTGCCAGTAGCGGGGGGCTGGGCTATGGCTACACCTTC. It translates to CASSGGLGYGYTF. Drawing the rest from reference TRBV19 and TRBJ1-2, the complete variable domain is DGGITQSPKYLFRKEGQNVTLSCEQNLNHDAMYWYRQDPGQGLRLIYYSQIVNDFQKGDIAEGYSVSREKKESFPLTVTSAQKNPTAFYLCASSGGLGYGYTFGSGTRLTVV.

This chain links TRBV27 with TRBJ2-7; 12 nucleotides align to TRBD2. V lost 6 bases to trimming and J lost 3 bases; unmatched junction nucleotides: 12. The CDR3 has 17 residues. CDR1 and CDR2 from the germline V gene are MNHEY and SMNVEV (reference sequence). DNA of the CDR3: TGTGCCAGCAGACCACTAAACCTAGCGGGGGGGTTCTACGAGCAGTACTTC. Protein: CASRPLNLAGGFYEQYF.

This rearrangement joins TRBV5-1 to TRBJ2-7, with 10 bases identical to TRBD2. V trimming: 4 bases; J trimming: 5 bases; junction bases outside the gene matches: 9. CDR3 length: 15 residues. Looked up from germline, CDR1 is SGHRS and CDR2 is YFSETQ. The CDR3 DNA follows: TGCGCCAGCAGCAAGCGGGGGGGAGGTAAGAACGAGCAGTACTTC. Its protein product is CASSKRGGGKNEQYF.

The V gene is TRBV19, the J gene TRBJ1-1; D is uncertain. The ends were cut back, 7 bases at V and 1 base at J, with 10 bases in the middle. Germline lookup yields CDR1 LNHDA and CDR2 SQIVND (reference sequence). This CDR3 has 13 amino acids. CDR3 residues: CASMWQSNTEAFF. DNA for the CDR3: TGTGCCAGTATGTGGCAGTCGAACACTGAAGCTTTCTTT.

The chain employs TRBV9 and TRBJ1-2, with D maybe TRBD1 (5 bases). CDR1 is SGDLS and CDR2 is YYNGEE in the germline V gene. Trimming removed 0 bases from V and 2 bases from J, with 8 bases in between. This CDR3 comprises 14 residues. The CDR3 spells CASSVGGGNYGYTF. DNA of the CDR3: TGTGCCAGCAGCGTAGGTGGGGGAAACTATGGCTACACCTTC.

V usage is TRBV12-5 and J usage is TRBJ1-5; D remains ambiguous. Germline CDR1 reads LGHNT; CDR2 reads FRNRAP. Trimming took 1 base from V and 1 from J, leaving 23 bases between them. The CDR3 is made up of 20 amino acids. CDR3 sequence: CASGLGQKDSTLGSNQPQHF. The CDR3 coding sequence is TGTGCTAGTGGTTTGGGACAAAAGGACTCTACTTTGGGGAGCAATCAGCCCCAGCATTTT.

As to this clone: The sample has other DNA sequences that encode this CDR3 too. The chain joins TRBV5-4 to TRBJ1-2; weak D call: TRBD1 (5 bases). CDR1 and CDR2 (germline): SGHNT, YYREEE (reference sequence). V lost 0 bases and J 7 bases, leaving 13 bases between the germline ends. There are 14 residues in the CDR3. The CDR3 protein is CASSLGGYGGGYTF. In nucleotides, the CDR3 is TGTGCCAGCAGCTTGGGGGGTTACGGGGGTGGCTACACCTTC.

The chain recombines TRBV3-1 (or the pseudogene TRBV3-2) with TRBJ1-1; 9 bases map to TRBD1. V lost 5 bases, J lost 8 bases, and 6 bases stayed unmatched. Germline-derived CDR1 and CDR2 are LGHDT and YNNKEL (reference sequence). CDR3 size: 13 residues. The CDR3: CASSTTGGPEAFF. In DNA, the CDR3 is TGTGCCAGCAGCACAACAGGGGGCCCCGAAGCTTTCTTT.

The chain has TRBV27 and TRBJ1-6; D gene uncertain. V lost 0 bases, J lost 0 bases, and 6 bases lay in between. The CDR3 consists of 16 residues. Germline CDR1 reads MNHEY; CDR2 reads SMNVEV (reference sequence). CDR3 sequence (DNA): TGTGCCAGCAGTTTATCGACCGGCTCCTATAATTCACCCCTCCACTTT. This translates into CASSLSTGSYNSPLHF.

Notes on this clone: Other DNA sequences in this sample translate to the same CDR3. The rearrangement uses TRBV10-3 and TRBJ1-1; D gene ambiguous. CDR3 length: 13 residues. V lost 6 bases and J lost 1, with 9 bases in between. CDR1 and CDR2 (germline): ENHRY, SYGVKD. CDR3 sequence: CAIRGQENTEAFF. Here the CDR3 DNA reads TGTGCCATCAGAGGTCAGGAGAACACTGAAGCTTTCTTT.

The chain links TRBV2 to TRBJ1-4, with 7 bases lining up with TRBD1. V was pared by 2 bases and J by 6 bases, with 9 bases of the junction left unmatched. Germline-derived CDR1 and CDR2 are SNHLY and FYNNEI. This CDR3 spans 16 amino acids. The CDR3 DNA is TGTGCCAGCAGTGAACCGCAGACAGGGAGGGATGAAAAACTGTTTTTT. Translation: CASSEPQTGRDEKLFF.

The V and J genes are TRBV19 and TRBJ2-3; 8 bases fit TRBD2. This CDR3 comprises 17 residues. The V segment lost 5 bases and the J segment 0 bases; nucleotides outside the gene matches: 10. The germline gives CDR1 LNHDA, CDR2 SQIVND (reference sequence). The CDR3 DNA sequence: TGTGCCAGTAGTGCCTTCGGCGCGGGGGGAAGCACAGATACGCAGTATTTT. Protein: CASSAFGAGGSTDTQYF. The full variable domain, rest sourced from reference TRBV19 and TRBJ2-3, is DGGITQSPKYLFRKEGQNVTLSCEQNLNHDAMYWYRQDPGQGLRLIYYSQIVNDFQKGDIAEGYSVSREKKESFPLTVTSAQKNPTAFYLCASSAFGAGGSTDTQYFGPGTRLTVL.

Comments on this clone: One junction end disagrees with the germline gene, perhaps due to a read error. The genes are TRBV9 and TRBJ2-2; D perhaps matches TRBD2 (5 bases). The CDR3 totals 14 residues. CDR1 is SGDLS and CDR2 is YYNGEE in the germline V gene. The chain's CDR3 is CASSVEGPAGELFF. In nucleotides, the CDR3 is TGTGCCAGCAGTGTAGAGGGCCCCGCCGGGGAGCTGTTTTTT. The full variable domain, rest sourced from reference TRBV9 and TRBJ2-2, is DSGVTQTPKHLITATGQRVTLRCSPRSGDLSVYWYQQSLDQGLQFLIQYYNGEERAKGNILERFSAQQFPDLHSELNLSSLELGDSALYFCASSVEGPAGELFFGEGSRLTVL.

J is TRBJ1-1 and V is TRBV6-5; weak D call: TRBD1 (6 bases). V was trimmed by 0 bases and J by 1 base, leaving 6 bases between them. CDR3 length equals 14 residues. Germline V gives CDR1 MNHEY, CDR2 SVGAGI. The CDR3 loop is CASSYSTGNTEAFF. The CDR3, as DNA: TGTGCCAGCAGTTACTCGACAGGGAACACTGAAGCTTTCTTT.

This sequence joins TRBV5-6 and TRBJ2-7, with D perhaps assigned TRBD1 or TRBD2 (5 bases each). The germline gives CDR1 SGHDT, CDR2 YYEEEE. The CDR3 spans 15 residues. The V end was cut by 4 bases, the J end by 2 bases, with 16 bases between. The CDR3 region has the DNA TGTGCCAGCAGCCAACAAGGGACCGGGGCCTACGAGCAGTACTTC. Its protein product is CASSQQGTGAYEQYF.

V gene TRBV6-5 combines with J gene TRBJ1-6; TRBD1 aligns across 10 bases. The germline V gene has CDR1 MNHEY and CDR2 SVGAGI. Trimming took 7 bases from V and 7 from J; bases not matched to a gene: 7. This CDR3 is built from 15 residues. The CDR3 loop reads CASIWDRGGNSPLHF. The CDR3 DNA reads TGTGCCAGCATCTGGGACAGGGGAGGAAATTCACCCCTCCACTTT.

This chain uses TRBV5-1 with TRBJ2-5; TRBD1 matches 7 bases. The ends lost 4 bases at V and 2 bases at J; junction bases unmatched: 11. This CDR3 contains 16 residues. Germline assignment: CDR1 SGHRS and CDR2 YFSETQ. CDR3 region: CASSVVPGQSQETQYF. The CDR3 nucleotides read TGCGCCAGCAGCGTAGTCCCGGGACAGTCTCAAGAGACCCAGTACTTC. Based on the CDR3 plus reference TRBV5-1 and TRBJ2-5, the full variable domain is KAGVTQTPRYLIKTRGQQVTLSCSPISGHRSVSWYQQTPGQGLQFLFEYFSETQRNKGNFPGRFSGRQFSNSRSEMNVSTLELGDSALYLCASSVVPGQSQETQYFGPGTRLLVL.

The J gene is TRBJ1-1, the V gene TRBV9; D uncertain. CDR3 length equals 14 residues. Germline loops: CDR1 SGDLS, CDR2 YYNGEE. V was clipped by 0 bases and J by 5 bases, with 11 bases between them. CDR3 region: CASSVGPTGTEAFF. The DNA of the CDR3 is TGTGCCAGCAGCGTAGGGCCCACGGGGACTGAAGCTTTCTTT.

The chain employs TRBV5-1 and TRBJ2-1, with D uncertain. CDR1 SGHRS and CDR2 YFSETQ come from the germline V gene. Trimming took 5 bases from V and 7 from J, leaving 16 bases between them. There are 14 residues in the CDR3. CDR3 amino acids: CASSPSRIGNEQFF. The CDR3 DNA is TGCGCCAGCAGTCCCTCTCGTATCGGGAATGAGCAGTTCTTC.

This clone was detected once. This chain links TRBV5-1 with TRBJ2-3, with D uncertain. CDR3 size: 14 residues. The V gene lost 1 base and the J gene lost 5 bases, with 11 bases spanning the gap. The germline V gene encodes CDR1 SGHRS and CDR2 YFSETQ. The CDR3 DNA reads TGCGCCAGCAGCTTGAGACACCCCGAAGATACGCAGTATTTT. This encodes CASSLRHPEDTQYF.

V usage is TRBV11-2 and J usage is TRBJ2-7, with a tentative D call TRBD1 (6 bases). This CDR3 is built from 12 residues. The germline V and J ends were trimmed by 4 bases and 12 bases, with 16 bases remaining between them. CDR1 is SGHAT and CDR2 is FQNNGV in the germline V gene. In nucleotides, the CDR3 is TGTGCCAGCAGCTGGGGCCGAGACAGGCCGTACTTC. Translated, it gives CASSWGRDRPYF.

This sequence joins TRBV6-5 and TRBJ1-4; 7 bases match TRBD1. V lost 6 bases and J lost 8; bases outside the gene matches: 9. This CDR3 comprises 14 residues. Germline CDR1 is MNHEY and CDR2 is SVGAGI. DNA for the CDR3: TGTGCCAGCAGCCAGGGGGTAGGGAACGAAAAACTGTTTTTT. It codes for CASSQGVGNEKLFF.